This TCR beta chain was identified during a study of T cell responses to AZD1222 COVID-19 vaccine. Study results and caveats: At baseline, seropositivity was found in only six or seven AZD1222 recipients.

Clones were read by immunoSEQ multiplex PCR, and TCRdb kept only the in-frame ones, dropping some. The sample consists of roughly 130,000 clones, 91% of them appearing once. Germline V lookup: CDR1 SGHKS, CDR2 YYEKEE (reference sequence). Trimming removed 2 bases at V and 1 base at J, with 6 bases between. The CDR3 runs 13 residues. Notes on this clone: Its antigen is currently unknown. The sample contains more than one DNA sequence encoding this CDR3.

The J gene is TRBJ1-2, the V gene TRBV5-5; D uncertain. This clonotype originated in an adult in good health. Source: peripheral blood, taken on day 0 of AZD1222 vaccination. The CDR3 spells CASSFPGNYGYTF. The CDR3, as DNA: TGTGCCAGCAGCTTCCCGGGTAACTATGGCTACACCTTC.